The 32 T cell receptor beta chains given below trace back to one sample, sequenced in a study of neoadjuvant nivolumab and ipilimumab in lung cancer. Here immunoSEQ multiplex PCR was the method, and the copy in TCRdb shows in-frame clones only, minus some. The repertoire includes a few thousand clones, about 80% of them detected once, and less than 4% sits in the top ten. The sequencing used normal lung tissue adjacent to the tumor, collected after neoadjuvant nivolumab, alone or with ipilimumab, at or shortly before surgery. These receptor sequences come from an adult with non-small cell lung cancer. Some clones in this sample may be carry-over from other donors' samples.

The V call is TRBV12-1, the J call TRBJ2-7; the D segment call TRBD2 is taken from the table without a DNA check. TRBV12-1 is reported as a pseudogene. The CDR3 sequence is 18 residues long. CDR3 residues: CASSPTGLAGISTYEQYF. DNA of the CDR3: TGTGCCAGCAGCCCCACCGGACTAGCGGGGATCTCAACCTACGAGCAGTACTTC.

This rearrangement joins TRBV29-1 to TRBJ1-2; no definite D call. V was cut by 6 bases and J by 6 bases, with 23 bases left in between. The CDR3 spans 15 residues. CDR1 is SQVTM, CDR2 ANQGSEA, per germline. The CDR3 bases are TGCAGCGTAATTCTTAACGGTCGTGAGGAGCATGGCTACACCTTC. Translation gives CSVILNGREEHGYTF.

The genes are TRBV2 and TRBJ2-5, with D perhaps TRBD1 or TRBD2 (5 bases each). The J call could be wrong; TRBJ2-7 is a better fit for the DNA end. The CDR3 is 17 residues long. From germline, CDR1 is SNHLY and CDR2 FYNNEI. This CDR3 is CASSEARFGAHAYEQYF. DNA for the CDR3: TGTGCCAGCAGTGAAGCGCGATTCGGGGCTCACGCCTACGAGCAGTACTTC.

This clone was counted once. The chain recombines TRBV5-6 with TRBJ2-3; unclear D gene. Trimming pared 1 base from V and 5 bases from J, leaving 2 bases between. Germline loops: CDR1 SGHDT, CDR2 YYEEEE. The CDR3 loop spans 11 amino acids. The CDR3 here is CASSLKDTQYF. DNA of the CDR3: TGTGCCAGCAGCTTGAAAGATACGCAGTATTTT.

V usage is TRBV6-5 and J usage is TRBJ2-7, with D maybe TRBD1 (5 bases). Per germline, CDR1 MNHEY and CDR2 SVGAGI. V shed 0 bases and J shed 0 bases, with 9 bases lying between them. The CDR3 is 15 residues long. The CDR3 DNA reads TGTGCCAGCAGTTACTCGCTACAGGCCTCCTACGAGCAGTACTTC. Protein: CASSYSLQASYEQYF.

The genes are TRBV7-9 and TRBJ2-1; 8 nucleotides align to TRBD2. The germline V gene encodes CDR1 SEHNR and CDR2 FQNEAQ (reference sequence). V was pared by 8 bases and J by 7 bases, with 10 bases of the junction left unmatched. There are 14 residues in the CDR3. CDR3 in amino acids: CASSPGLVLNEQFF. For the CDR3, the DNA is TGTGCCAGCTCTCCGGGACTAGTCCTAAATGAGCAGTTCTTC.

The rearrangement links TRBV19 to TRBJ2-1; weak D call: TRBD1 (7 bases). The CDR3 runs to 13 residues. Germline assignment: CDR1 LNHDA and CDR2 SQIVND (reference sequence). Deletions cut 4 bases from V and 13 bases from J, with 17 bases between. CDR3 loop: CASSKPTGEEQFF. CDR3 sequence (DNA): TGTGCCAGTAGTAAGCCAACAGGGGAGGAACAGTTCTTC. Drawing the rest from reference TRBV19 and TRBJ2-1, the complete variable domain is DGGITQSPKYLFRKEGQNVTLSCEQNLNHDAMYWYRQDPGQGLRLIYYSQIVNDFQKGDIAEGYSVSREKKESFPLTVTSAQKNPTAFYLCASSKPTGEEQFFGPGTRLTVL.

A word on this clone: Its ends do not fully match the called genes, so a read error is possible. CDR3 loop: CASSARGGTSGLSSYNEQFF. The CDR3 coding sequence is TGTGCTAGCAGCGCCCGTGGTGGGACTAGCGGCCTAAGCTCCTACAATGAGCAGTTCTTC. The V and J genes are TRBV7-7 and TRBJ2-1, with 11 bases aligning to TRBD2. Germline values: CDR1 SSHAT, CDR2 FNYEAQ (reference sequence). The CDR3 runs 20 residues.

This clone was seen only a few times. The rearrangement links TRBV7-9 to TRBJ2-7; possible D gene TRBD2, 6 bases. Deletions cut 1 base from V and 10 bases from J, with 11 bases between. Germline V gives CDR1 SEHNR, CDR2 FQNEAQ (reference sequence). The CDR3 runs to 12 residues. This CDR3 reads CASSLVGGAQYF. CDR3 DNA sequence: TGTGCCAGCAGCTTAGTAGGAGGGGCCCAGTACTTC.

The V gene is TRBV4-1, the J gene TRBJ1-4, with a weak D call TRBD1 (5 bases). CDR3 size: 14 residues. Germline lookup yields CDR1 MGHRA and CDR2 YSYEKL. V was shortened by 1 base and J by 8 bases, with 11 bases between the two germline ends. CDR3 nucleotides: TGCGCCAGCAGCCAAGTTGCAGGGCGGGAAAAACTGTTTTTT. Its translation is CASSQVAGREKLFF.

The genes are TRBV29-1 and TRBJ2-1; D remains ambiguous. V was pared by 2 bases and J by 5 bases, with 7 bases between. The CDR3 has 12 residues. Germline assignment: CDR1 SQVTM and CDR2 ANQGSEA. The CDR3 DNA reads TGCAGCGTTGAATTCCGGGACAATGAGCAGTTCTTC. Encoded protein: CSVEFRDNEQFF.

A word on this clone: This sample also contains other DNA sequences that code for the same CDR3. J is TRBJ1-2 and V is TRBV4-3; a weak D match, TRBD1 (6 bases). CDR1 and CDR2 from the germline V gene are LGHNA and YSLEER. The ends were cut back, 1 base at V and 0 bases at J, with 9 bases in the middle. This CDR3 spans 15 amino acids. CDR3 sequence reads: CASSQGGQTNYGYTF. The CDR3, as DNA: TGCGCCAGCAGCCAAGGGGGACAAACTAACTATGGCTACACCTTC.

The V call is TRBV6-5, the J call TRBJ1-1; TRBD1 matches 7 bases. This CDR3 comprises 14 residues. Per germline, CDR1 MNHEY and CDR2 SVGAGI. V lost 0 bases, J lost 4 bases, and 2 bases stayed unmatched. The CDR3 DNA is TGTGCCAGCAGTTACTCGGCAGGGGGCACTGAAGCTTTCTTT. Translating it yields CASSYSAGGTEAFF.

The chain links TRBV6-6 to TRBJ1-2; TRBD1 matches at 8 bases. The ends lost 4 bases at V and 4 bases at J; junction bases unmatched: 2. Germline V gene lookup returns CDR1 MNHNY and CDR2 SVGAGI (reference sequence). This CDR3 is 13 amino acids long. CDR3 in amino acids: CASSSGGPYGYTF. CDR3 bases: TGTGCCAGCAGTTCAGGGGGCCCCTATGGCTACACCTTC.

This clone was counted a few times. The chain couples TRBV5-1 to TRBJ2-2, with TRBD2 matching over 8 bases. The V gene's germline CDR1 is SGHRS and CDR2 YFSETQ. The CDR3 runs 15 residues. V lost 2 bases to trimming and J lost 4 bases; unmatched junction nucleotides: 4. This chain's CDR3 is CASSLAGDITGELFF. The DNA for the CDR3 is TGCGCCAGCAGCTTAGCGGGAGATATCACCGGGGAGCTGTTTTTT.

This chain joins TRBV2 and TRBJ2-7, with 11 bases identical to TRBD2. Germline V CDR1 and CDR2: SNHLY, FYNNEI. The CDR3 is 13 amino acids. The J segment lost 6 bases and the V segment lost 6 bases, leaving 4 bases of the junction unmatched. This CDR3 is CASRGLAGGEQYF. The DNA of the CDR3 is TGTGCCAGCAGAGGACTAGCGGGTGGCGAGCAGTACTTC.

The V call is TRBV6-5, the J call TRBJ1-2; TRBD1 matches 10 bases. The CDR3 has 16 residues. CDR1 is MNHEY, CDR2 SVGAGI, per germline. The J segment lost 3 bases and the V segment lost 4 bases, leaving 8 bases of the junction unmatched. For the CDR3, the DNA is TGTGCCAGCAGTTCGCGGACAGGGGGTTTACACTATGGCTACACCTTC. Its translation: CASSSRTGGLHYGYTF.

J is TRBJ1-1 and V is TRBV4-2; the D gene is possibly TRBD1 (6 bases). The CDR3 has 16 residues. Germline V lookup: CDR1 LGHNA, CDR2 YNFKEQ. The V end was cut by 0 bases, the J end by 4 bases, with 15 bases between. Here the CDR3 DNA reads TGTGCCAGCAGCCAAGAACCCGGGACACTTTTCACTGAAGCTTTCTTT. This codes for CASSQEPGTLFTEAFF.

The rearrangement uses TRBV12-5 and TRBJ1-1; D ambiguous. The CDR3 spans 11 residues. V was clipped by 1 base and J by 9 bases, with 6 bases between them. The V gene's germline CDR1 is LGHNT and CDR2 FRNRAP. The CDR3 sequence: CASGLADKAFF. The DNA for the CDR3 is TGTGCTAGTGGTTTGGCAGATAAAGCTTTCTTT.

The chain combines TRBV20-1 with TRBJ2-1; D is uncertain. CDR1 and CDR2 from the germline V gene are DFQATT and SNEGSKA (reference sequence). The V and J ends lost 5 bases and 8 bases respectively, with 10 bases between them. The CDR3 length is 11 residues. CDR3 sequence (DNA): TGCAGTGCTTTGGCTTTTGATGAGCAGTTCTTC. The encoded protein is CSALAFDEQFF.

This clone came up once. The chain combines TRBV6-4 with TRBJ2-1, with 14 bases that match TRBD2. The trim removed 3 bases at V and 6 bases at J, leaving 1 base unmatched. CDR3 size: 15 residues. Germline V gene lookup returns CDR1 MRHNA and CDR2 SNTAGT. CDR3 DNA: TGTGCCAGCAGTGAGGGACTAGCGGGAGCCAATGAGCAGTTCTTC. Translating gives CASSEGLAGANEQFF.

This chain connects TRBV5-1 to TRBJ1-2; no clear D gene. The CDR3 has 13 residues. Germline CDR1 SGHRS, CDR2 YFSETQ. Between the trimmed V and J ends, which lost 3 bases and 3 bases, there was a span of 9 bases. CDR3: CASSSFQDYGYTF. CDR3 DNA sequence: TGCGCCAGCAGCTCCTTTCAGGACTATGGCTACACCTTC.

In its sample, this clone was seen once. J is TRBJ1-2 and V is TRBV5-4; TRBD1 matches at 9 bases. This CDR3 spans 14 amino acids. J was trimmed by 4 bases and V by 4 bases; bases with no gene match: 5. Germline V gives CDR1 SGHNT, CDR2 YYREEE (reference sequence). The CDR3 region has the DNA TGTGCCAGCAGCATGGGACAGGGAGGCTATGGCTACACCTTC. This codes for CASSMGQGGYGYTF.

The CDR3 bases are TGTGCCAGCAGCGAGGTATCGGCGGTTCGGCGGGGCTACACCTTC. It translates to CASSEVSAVRRGYTF. The rearrangement joins TRBV5-4 to TRBJ1-2; D not certain. The CDR3 contains 15 residues. V lost 4 bases to trimming and J lost 8 bases, with 21 bases between them. The V gene's germline CDR1 is SGHNT and CDR2 YYREEE (reference sequence). Supplemented by reference TRBV5-4 and TRBJ1-2, the full variable domain reads ETGVTQSPTHLIKTRGQQVTLRCSSQSGHNTVSWYQQALGQGPQFIFQYYREEENGRGNFPPRFSGLQFPNYSSELNVNALELDDSALYLCASSEVSAVRRGYTFGSGTRLTVV.

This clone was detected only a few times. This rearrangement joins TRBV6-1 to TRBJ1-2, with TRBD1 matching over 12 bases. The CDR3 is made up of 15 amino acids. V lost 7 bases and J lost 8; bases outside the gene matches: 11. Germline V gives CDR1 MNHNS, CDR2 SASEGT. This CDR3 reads CASIPPGQGAWGYTF. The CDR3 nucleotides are TGTGCCAGCATTCCTCCGGGACAGGGGGCGTGGGGCTACACCTTC.

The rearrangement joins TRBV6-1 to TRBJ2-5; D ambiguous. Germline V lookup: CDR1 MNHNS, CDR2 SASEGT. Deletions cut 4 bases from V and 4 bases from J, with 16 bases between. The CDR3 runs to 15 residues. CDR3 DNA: TGTGCCAGCAGTGCGCGTCCTTCTGAGGTAGAGACCCAGTACTTC. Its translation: CASSARPSEVETQYF.

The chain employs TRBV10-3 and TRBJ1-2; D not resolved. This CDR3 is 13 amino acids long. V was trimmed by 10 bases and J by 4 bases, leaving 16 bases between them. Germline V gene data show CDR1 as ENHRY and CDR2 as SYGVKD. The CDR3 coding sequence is TGTGCCACCGAGTCACGGGAGTTCTATGGCTACACCTTC. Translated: CATESREFYGYTF.

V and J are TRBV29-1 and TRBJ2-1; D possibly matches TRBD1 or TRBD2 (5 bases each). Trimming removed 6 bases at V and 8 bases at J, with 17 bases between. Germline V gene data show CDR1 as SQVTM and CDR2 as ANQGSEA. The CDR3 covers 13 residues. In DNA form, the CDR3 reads TGCAGCGTCTCGGGACGGGGAGTTTATGAGCAGTTCTTC. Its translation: CSVSGRGVYEQFF.

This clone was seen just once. In nucleotides, the CDR3 is TGTGCCACCCAGGCTAGCGGGAGCGCACGGGAGCAGTTCTTC. This encodes CATQASGSAREQFF. V usage is TRBV19 and J usage is TRBJ2-1; TRBD2 agrees at 10 bases. J lost 10 bases, V lost 10 bases, and 13 bases had no gene match. Germline CDR1 is LNHDA and CDR2 is SQIVND (reference sequence). The CDR3 consists of 14 residues.

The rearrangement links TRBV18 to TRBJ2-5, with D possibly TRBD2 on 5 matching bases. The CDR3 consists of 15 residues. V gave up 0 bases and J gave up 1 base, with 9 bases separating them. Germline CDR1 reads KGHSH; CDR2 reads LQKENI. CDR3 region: CASSPPSVSQETQYF. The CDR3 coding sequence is TGTGCCAGCTCACCACCTAGCGTTTCCCAAGAGACCCAGTACTTC.

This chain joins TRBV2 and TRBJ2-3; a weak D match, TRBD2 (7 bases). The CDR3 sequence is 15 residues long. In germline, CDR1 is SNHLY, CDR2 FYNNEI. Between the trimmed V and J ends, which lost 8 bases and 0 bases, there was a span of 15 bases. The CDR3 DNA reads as TGTGCCAGCGGGGGCAAAGCGGGGAGCACAGATACGCAGTATTTT. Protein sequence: CASGGKAGSTDTQYF.

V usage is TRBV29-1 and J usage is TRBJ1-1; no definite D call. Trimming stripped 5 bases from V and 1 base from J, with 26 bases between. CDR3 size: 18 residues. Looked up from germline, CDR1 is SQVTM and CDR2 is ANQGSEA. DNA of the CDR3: TGCAGCGTTTCAACACACCTAACCACTCAACTAACGAACACTGAAGCTTTCTTT. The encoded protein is CSVSTHLTTQLTNTEAFF.